The clone carrying this TCR beta chain has only a few counts. Library preparation (for TCRbeta) was performed with unique molecular identifiers. A single record per CDR3 protein comes from TCRdb applying MiXCR to the PCR reads. The repertoire has 380,000 or so distinct CDR3 sequences, less than 15% of them found once; the top ten carry 4.3%. The record originates from a study of T-cell reconstitution after alpha-beta-depleted transplantation in children. CDR3 length: 14 amino acids. Germline V CDR1 and CDR2: SGHRS, YFSETQ. Trimming left V 5 bases short and J 2 bases short, with 12 bases between. The sequencing here drew on PBMCs, taken from the stem cell graft. The TCR originated in a human donor who donated a stem cell graft to a child with Fanconi anemia. The rearrangement links TRBV5-1 to TRBJ2-3, with D perhaps matching TRBD1 or TRBD2 (6 bases each). The CDR3 reads CASRLPGATDTQYF. CDR3 in DNA: TGCGCCAGCAGATTACCGGGGGCCACAGATACGCAGTATTTT.